The 24 T cell receptor beta chains listed next were all sequenced from one sample in a study of cytomegalovirus exposure and HLA in healthy donors. The PCR ran on 60 Vbeta and 13 Jbeta primers. Libraries were prepared by immunoSEQ multiplex PCR; TCRdb keeps only in-frame clonotypes and omits some of them. Across around 74,000 clones, the top ten clones capture roughly 15% of the sample. What was sequenced was PBMCs. These receptors originate from a man aged 45-65 years in good health and CMV-seropositive.

The genes are TRBV10-3 and TRBJ2-7; D remains ambiguous. Trimming removed 0 bases at V and 2 bases at J, with 8 bases between. Per the germline V gene, CDR1 is ENHRY and CDR2 is SYGVKD. The CDR3 has 14 amino acids. DNA of the CDR3: TGTGCCATCAGTGAGTCGGTCAGGCCCTACGAGCAGTACGTC. It is translated as CAISESVRPYEQYV.

The J gene is TRBJ2-1, the V gene TRBV10-1; maybe TRBD2 (5 bases). CDR1 and CDR2 (germline): WNHNN, SYGVQD (reference sequence). Trimming removed 6 bases from V and 8 bases from J, with 26 bases in between. The length of the CDR3 is 17 residues. The CDR3 region has the DNA TGCGCCAGCAGCGGGATAGGTGGAGGTGAGGTTAGCGATGAGCAGTTCTTC. Its protein product is CASSGIGGGEVSDEQFF.

The CDR3 loop is CASSIERANEKLFF. Written as DNA, the CDR3 is TGTGCCAGCAGCATCGAGAGAGCTAATGAAAAACTGTTTTTT. The V gene is TRBV5-4, the J gene TRBJ1-4; no clear D. This CDR3 has 14 residues. CDR1 SGHNT and CDR2 YYREEE come from the germline V gene (reference sequence). V was clipped by 4 bases and J by 3 bases, with 10 bases between them.

As to this clone: This sample also contains other DNA sequences that code for the same CDR3. V gene TRBV19 combines with J gene TRBJ1-2; D gene uncertain. This CDR3 comprises 13 residues. V lost 1 base to trimming and J lost 2 bases, with 5 bases between them. Germline CDR1 and CDR2: LNHDA and SQIVND (reference sequence). This chain's CDR3 is CASSIGENYGYTF. CDR3 nucleotide sequence: TGTGCCAGTAGTATAGGCGAGAACTATGGCTACACCTTC.

The CDR3: CASSAFQGSQPQHF. CDR3 DNA: TGTGCCAGCAGCGCATTTCAGGGATCTCAGCCCCAGCATTTT. This chain links TRBV2 with TRBJ1-5; perhaps TRBD1 as D (5 bases). In germline, CDR1 is SNHLY, CDR2 FYNNEI. The CDR3 is 14 residues long. Trimming cost V 6 bases and J 6 bases, with 15 bases left between them.

The CDR3 DNA follows: TGCGCCAGCAGCCCTGGGACAGGGGGCGGCACTGAAGCTTTCTTT. This codes for CASSPGTGGGTEAFF. The chain links TRBV5-1 to TRBJ1-1; 12 nucleotides align to TRBD1. Germline trimming cut 4 bases from V and 4 bases from J; bases unmatched to any gene: 5. This CDR3 contains 15 residues. CDR1 and CDR2 (germline): SGHRS, YFSETQ. The full variable domain, in which reference TRBV5-1 and TRBJ1-1 provide the parts outside the CDR3, is KAGVTQTPRYLIKTRGQQVTLSCSPISGHRSVSWYQQTPGQGLQFLFEYFSETQRNKGNFPGRFSGRQFSNSRSEMNVSTLELGDSALYLCASSPGTGGGTEAFFGQGTRLTVV.

The chain uses TRBV5-4 and TRBJ2-7; 8 nucleotides agree with TRBD1. From germline, CDR1 is SGHNT and CDR2 YYREEE (reference sequence). This CDR3 contains 13 residues. V dropped 3 bases and J dropped 5; count of bases not matched to a gene: 4. CDR3 residues: CASSWDRSHEQYV. DNA of the CDR3: TGTGCCAGCAGCTGGGACAGGAGCCACGAGCAGTACGTC.

V gene TRBV12-5 combines with J gene TRBJ2-1, with TRBD2 matching 7 bases. The V and J ends lost 3 bases and 5 bases, in that order; junction bases with no gene match: 4. Looked up from germline, CDR1 is LGHNT and CDR2 is FRNRAP. The CDR3 covers 14 residues. The CDR3 spells CASGFRLADNEQFF. The CDR3 DNA follows: TGTGCTAGTGGTTTTAGGCTAGCGGACAATGAGCAGTTCTTC.

CDR3 sequence: CASSVGGGLNSPLHF. The CDR3 DNA sequence: TGTGCCAGCAGCGTAGGAGGGGGTTTGAATTCACCCCTCCACTTT. The rearrangement uses TRBV9 and TRBJ1-6, with D possibly being TRBD1 (6 bases). The V end lost 0 bases, the J end lost 7 bases, and 11 bases lay between the germline ends. Germline-derived CDR1 and CDR2 are SGDLS and YYNGEE. CDR3 size: 15 residues.

CDR3 loop: CASSSLQVGETQYF. DNA for the CDR3: TGTGCCAGCAGTTCCCTGCAGGTGGGAGAGACCCAGTACTTC. This rearrangement joins TRBV6-5 to TRBJ2-5; unclear D gene. Germline CDR1 and CDR2: MNHEY and SVGAGI. Trimming took 4 bases from V and 4 from J, leaving 13 bases between them. The CDR3 loop spans 14 amino acids.

V usage is TRBV5-1 and J usage is TRBJ2-7, with D perhaps TRBD2 (7 bases). CDR1 is SGHRS, CDR2 YFSETQ, per germline. The CDR3 extends over 12 amino acids. Between the trimmed V and J ends, which lost 4 bases and 5 bases, there was a span of 10 bases. The DNA of the CDR3 is TGCGCCAGCAGCAGGGGGGGGGACGAGCAGTACGTC. This codes for CASSRGGDEQYV.

The chain uses TRBV28 and TRBJ1-4; D uncertain. There are 10 residues in the CDR3. Trimming took 7 bases from V and 8 from J, leaving 5 bases between them. The germline CDR1 and CDR2 sequences are MDHEN and SYDVKM. The CDR3 here is CASKEEKLFF. The DNA for the CDR3 is TGTGCCAGCAAGGAGGAAAAACTGTTTTTT.

The chain employs TRBV7-9 and TRBJ2-7; 9 nucleotides match TRBD2. The CDR3 consists of 18 residues. From germline, CDR1 is SEHNR and CDR2 FQNEAQ (reference sequence). V shed 1 base, J shed 3 bases, and the junction held 13 bases outside the gene matches. The chain's CDR3 is CASSLDPRRLAGIYEQYF. CDR3 DNA sequence: TGTGCCAGCAGCTTAGACCCGCGGCGGCTAGCGGGAATCTACGAGCAGTACTTC.

Remarks on this clone: The same CDR3 can be traced to other DNA sequences in this sample. This chain connects TRBV6-5 to TRBJ1-1; 7 bases fit TRBD1. The germline gives CDR1 MNHEY, CDR2 SVGAGI. The CDR3 contains 14 residues. V lost 7 bases, J lost 8 bases, and 13 bases stayed unmatched. CDR3 DNA sequence: TGTGCCAGCACCCTAGGGGGCCGGGTCGCCGAAGCTTTCTTT. Protein sequence: CASTLGGRVAEAFF.

The chain combines TRBV6-5 with TRBJ1-2; D possibly corresponds to TRBD1 (5 bases). The germline CDR1 and CDR2 sequences are MNHEY and SVGAGI. With 5 bases removed from V and 5 bases from J, the gap between germline ends came to 15 bases. This CDR3 contains 14 residues. The CDR3 protein is CASSPGRGIYGYTF. Written as DNA, the CDR3 is TGTGCCAGCAGTCCCGGAAGGGGAATTTATGGCTACACCTTC.

V and J are TRBV5-1 and TRBJ1-4; D perhaps matches TRBD1 (6 bases). This CDR3 contains 16 residues. Germline-derived CDR1 and CDR2 are SGHRS and YFSETQ. V was trimmed by 4 bases and J by 0 bases, leaving 13 bases between them. As DNA, the CDR3 is TGCGCCAGCAGCCCACTACAGGGTGCAACTAATGAAAAACTGTTTTTT. It codes for CASSPLQGATNEKLFF.

V usage is TRBV7-3 and J usage is TRBJ2-3; D ambiguous. The CDR3 length is 15 residues. Germline CDR1 and CDR2: SGHTA and FQGTGA. V lost 6 bases to trimming and J lost 0 bases, with 13 bases between them. The CDR3 DNA follows: TGTGCCAGCAGTTCATCGGGTTTCAGCACAGATACGCAGTATTTT. Translation gives CASSSSGFSTDTQYF.

The rearrangement uses TRBV5-4 and TRBJ1-1; D remains ambiguous. The CDR3 is 15 residues long. The ends were cut back, 3 bases at V and 2 bases at J, with 14 bases in the middle. Germline CDR1 and CDR2: SGHNT and YYREEE (reference sequence). CDR3 coding DNA: TGTGCCAGCAGCTCCCCCGGGAGAGTTAACACTGAAGCTTTCTTT. Amino acids: CASSSPGRVNTEAFF. Combining the CDR3 with reference TRBV5-4 and TRBJ1-1 gives the whole variable domain ETGVTQSPTHLIKTRGQQVTLRCSSQSGHNTVSWYQQALGQGPQFIFQYYREEENGRGNFPPRFSGLQFPNYSSELNVNALELDDSALYLCASSSPGRVNTEAFFGQGTRLTVV.

The chain joins TRBV21-1 to TRBJ1-2. TRBV21-1 corresponds to a pseudogene. The CDR3 is made up of 13 amino acids. CDR3 in DNA: TGTGCCAGCAGCCCGGTCGAGGACTATGGCTACACCTTC. As protein: CASSPVEDYGYTF.

The rearrangement links TRBV2 to TRBJ2-7, with D unclear. This CDR3 region has 12 residues. V lost 10 bases to trimming and J lost 3 bases, with 13 bases between them. Per the germline V gene, CDR1 is SNHLY and CDR2 is FYNNEI. The CDR3 loop is CATGLNIYEQYV. The DNA of the CDR3 is TGTGCCACAGGCCTAAACATCTACGAGCAGTACGTC.

This chain joins TRBV6-1 and TRBJ2-7, with 9 nucleotides matching TRBD1. The CDR3 consists of 14 residues. V shed 4 bases and J 11 bases; nucleotides not matched to a gene: 12. CDR1 MNHNS and CDR2 SASEGT come from the germline V gene. CDR3 loop: CASSASRDRDRKYF. The CDR3 DNA reads TGTGCCAGCAGTGCGTCCCGGGACAGGGATCGGAAGTACTTC.

The J gene is TRBJ2-1, the V gene TRBV5-1; the D is unclear. CDR3 length: 16 amino acids. Germline CDR1 reads SGHRS; CDR2 reads YFSETQ. Trimming shortened V by 5 bases and J by 2 bases, and 17 bases separated the two germline ends. This CDR3 reads CASRPTPLGAYNEQFF. The CDR3 DNA is TGCGCCAGCAGACCGACACCCTTGGGTGCCTACAATGAGCAGTTCTTC.

Note on this clone: This sample includes further DNA sequences coding for the same CDR3. The chain links TRBV6-6 to TRBJ1-2, with D possibly being TRBD1 (5 bases). Germline CDR1 MNHNY, CDR2 SVGAGI (reference sequence). The CDR3 runs 13 residues. Trimming pared 8 bases from V and 2 bases from J, leaving 12 bases between. CDR3 region: CASSPGGNYGYTF. For the CDR3, the DNA is TGTGCCAGCTCCCCCGGGGGAAACTATGGCTACACCTTC.

For this clone: Other DNA sequences in the sample encode the same CDR3. The chain recombines TRBV9 with TRBJ1-2, with D maybe TRBD1 (6 bases). Germline V lookup: CDR1 SGDLS, CDR2 YYNGEE. Trimming shortened V by 4 bases and J by 2 bases, and 9 bases separated the two germline ends. CDR3 size: 13 residues. The CDR3 loop reads CASSLGQNYGYTF. The CDR3 DNA follows: TGTGCCAGCAGCCTCGGACAGAACTATGGCTACACCTTC.